This note documents a single TCR beta chain sequence. This clone was observed once. This receptor's antigen is unknown. No base qualities exist here, and no much larger clone lies one base off it. The sample originates from a study of regulatory and conventional T cells in RAG deficiency (dated by TCRdb to 2017 to 2019). In terms of the full investigation: The study used high-throughput TCR beta sequencing to compare repertoire diversity and composition of Treg, conventional CD4+ and CD8+ T cells between RAG-deficient patients and healthy controls.

Here is what the overall study found, with its caveats: Compared with control T-cell subpopulations, RAG-deficient patients had much lower Shannon entropy and higher Simpson indices. The CD25-high CD127-low cells sorted from Omenn syndrome patients may be peripherally activated cells rather than true Treg cells. Shorter CDR3 lengths were found in all patient T-cell subsets, and >75% Treg-Tconv repertoire overlap at nucleotide and amino acid level was observed in Omenn syndrome patients. For some subjects, some analyses of T-cell subsets were not performed. Unique TCR beta sequences from Treg cells were around 100-fold fewer in Omenn syndrome and CID/AS patients than controls, versus roughly 10-fold for other subsets.

Receptor libraries were prepared by the immunoSEQ multiplex PCR assay. Genomic DNA from the sorted T-cell subsets was used to amplify rearranged TCR beta chain products, which were then sequenced. The study's processing was this. Shannon entropy and Simpson indices were used to quantify the repertoire diversity of productive TCR beta rearrangements. Clonal expansion was assessed using the summed frequency of the 100 most abundant productive TCR beta clonotypes among total reads. The TRB repertoires were scored with a self-reactivity index built on which amino acids appear at CDR3beta positions 6 and 7. Repertoire analyses used two-way ANOVA; flow cytometric analyses used Student t or Mann-Whitney tests. TCRdb limited this immuneACCESS table to in-frame rearrangements with V and J called. A share of clones is missing; checked studies link under half to unresolved V genes, and the rest is unexplained. The V and J calls and clone size were taken over from that table, and D and trimming were inferred from the DNA. Present in this sample are about 50,000 clones, about 90% of which were seen just once. The ten largest clonotypes hold about 0.5% of the sample.

After removal of 4 bases from V and 4 bases from J, the junction retains 10 bases not matched to a gene. Including the terminal cysteine and phenylalanine, the CDR3 comprises 15 residues. Only the CDR3 DNA stays, 45 bases, in frame from base 1. Sequences SQVTM (CDR1) and ANQGSEA (CDR2) are obtained from the germline V gene. Before genomic DNA extraction, conventional CD4+ T cells were purified from blood as CD25-low CD127-high cells. About eight healthy control donors served as the comparison group for repertoire analyses. This sample was shared with a second study, whose subject was regulatory T cells. Drawing on the second study: In the multiplex PCR, 52 forward TRBV primers and 13 reverse TRBJ primers were used, and assay-based and computational corrections were applied for amplification bias. Restricted unique TRB V-J pairs and skewed V and J gene usage were observed in patient repertoires, most markedly in regulatory T cells. The study compared T-cell receptor beta repertoires of sorted regulatory, conventional CD4+ and CD8+ T cells in CD3G-deficient patients with those in healthy controls. Peripheral blood mononuclear cells were isolated by Ficoll density separation. Within the immunoSEQ assay, multiplex PCR amplified rearranged TRB loci from genomic DNA. Sequencing of the TRB amplicons was done on an Illumina HiSeq platform. Raw sequences were error-filtered and aligned to reference gene sequences by custom algorithms, then analyzed with the immunoSEQ online tools. Frequencies of productive and nonproductive TRB rearrangements were evaluated among both unique and total sequences. Prism software was used to run t tests, Mann-Whitney tests or two-way ANOVA for comparisons between groups.

The origin of this receptor is a human donor in good health. Recombination linked TRBV29-1 to TRBJ1-5; TRBD1 matches 7 bases in the middle. The sequencing input was CD4+ effector T cells sorted from blood. The DNA reads TGCAGCGTTGGGGGTGACAGGGCCGGAAATCAGCCCCAGCATTTT. This gives the protein CSVGGDRAGNQPQHF.